Listed here are 25 T cell receptor beta chains from one sample, sequenced in a study of Ad26.COV2.S vaccination and SARS-CoV-2 variants. Sequenced by immunoSEQ multiplex PCR; TCRdb stores in-frame clones only, minus some. The sample gives about 350,000 clones, roughly 84% of which show up once; about 3.3% is in the top ten. Treatment: roughly 19 received Ad26.COV2.S at low or high dose, single or two shots; several received placebo; per-sample allocation not given. Day 63 following the first vaccine or placebo injection was when the samples were taken. The sample here was peripheral blood, taken in a trial of Ad26.COV2.S vaccine versus placebo. These receptors were taken from a person between 18 and 65 years old who received the Ad26.COV2.S COVID-19 vaccine or a placebo.

CDR3 region: CASSRPNREAFF. CDR3 bases: TGTGCCAGCAGCCGGCCGAATCGCGAAGCTTTCTTT. The chain joins TRBV14 to TRBJ1-1; D gene unclear. V was pared by 4 bases and J by 8 bases, with 11 bases between. Germline V gives CDR1 SGHDN, CDR2 FVKESK. The CDR3 runs 12 residues.

This clone was observed many times. The rearrangement links TRBV24-1 to TRBJ2-3, with D possibly matching TRBD2 (6 bases). The V end was cut by 2 bases, the J end by 0 bases, with 14 bases between. CDR3 length: 17 residues. CDR1 and CDR2 (germline): KGHDR, SFDVKD. This CDR3 reads CATSDSPGRGSTDTQYF. CDR3 nucleotide sequence: TGTGCCACCAGTGATTCCCCAGGGCGGGGTAGCACAGATACGCAGTATTTT.

This clone was found once. J is TRBJ2-2 and V is TRBV7-2; 7 nucleotides match TRBD1. This CDR3 contains 16 residues. Germline CDR1 is SGHTA and CDR2 is FQGNSA. Losses at the gene ends were 5 bases for V and 2 bases for J; bases not matched to a gene: 8. This chain's CDR3 is CASSKRQGLNTGELFF. The CDR3 coding sequence is TGTGCCAGCAGCAAACGACAGGGTCTAAACACCGGGGAGCTGTTTTTT. The full variable domain, completed using reference TRBV7-2 and TRBJ2-2, is GAGVSQSPSNKVTEKGKDVELRCDPISGHTALYWYRQSLGQGLEFLIYFQGNSAPDKSGLPSDRFSAERTGGSVSTLTIQRTQQEDSAVYLCASSKRQGLNTGELFFGEGSRLTVL.

This chain links TRBV10-3 with TRBJ2-3; 8 nucleotides match TRBD2. Germline CDR1 ENHRY, CDR2 SYGVKD. The J segment lost 3 bases and the V segment lost 4 bases, leaving 3 bases of the junction unmatched. The CDR3 consists of 14 residues. In DNA, the CDR3 is TGTGCCATCAGTGTCGGGGGGGGGACAGATACGCAGTATTTT. This translates into CAISVGGGTDTQYF.

This clone was found once. The rearrangement links TRBV12-5 to TRBJ2-1, with D tentatively TRBD2 (5 bases). V lost 8 bases to trimming and J lost 12 bases, with 8 bases between them. The CDR3 is 9 residues long. CDR1 and CDR2 from the germline V gene are LGHNT and FRNRAP. CDR3 coding DNA: TGTGCTAGTCGGGAAGGGCAGTTCTTC. Translated, it gives CASREGQFF.

DNA of the CDR3: TGTGCCAGCAGCTTAGGTAGACTAGCGGGGGGGCACCGCACCGGGGAGCTGTTTTTT. As protein: CASSLGRLAGGHRTGELFF. The chain combines TRBV7-9 with TRBJ2-2; 14 nucleotides line up with TRBD2. Trimming at V came to 1 base and at J to 4 bases, leaving 8 bases not matched to a gene. Germline CDR1 is SEHNR and CDR2 is FQNEAQ (reference sequence). The CDR3 runs to 19 residues.

This rearrangement joins TRBV27 to TRBJ2-5, with D possibly called TRBD1 or TRBD2 (5 bases each). V was trimmed by 2 bases and J by 5 bases, leaving 9 bases between them. This CDR3 region has 13 residues. Per germline, CDR1 MNHEY and CDR2 SMNVEV (reference sequence). CDR3 region: CASSLRRDETQYF. The CDR3 region has the DNA TGTGCCAGCAGTTTACGCAGGGACGAGACCCAGTACTTC.

This chain connects TRBV2 to TRBJ2-2, with 12 bases that match TRBD2. In germline, CDR1 is SNHLY, CDR2 FYNNEI. This CDR3 region has 15 residues. V trimming: 6 bases; J trimming: 6 bases; junction bases outside the gene matches: 5. CDR3 amino acids: CASRGLAGKAGELFF. The CDR3 coding sequence is TGTGCCAGCAGAGGACTAGCGGGAAAGGCCGGGGAGCTGTTTTTT.

The chain uses TRBV28 and TRBJ2-2; D not certain. From germline, CDR1 is MDHEN and CDR2 SYDVKM. The germline V and J ends were trimmed by 10 bases and 4 bases, with 13 bases remaining between them. This CDR3 spans 13 amino acids. Here the CDR3 DNA reads TGTGCCACAACCCAGACTTTCACCGGGGAGCTGTTTTTT. Amino acid sequence: CATTQTFTGELFF.

V and J are TRBV10-3 and TRBJ2-1, with D possibly matching TRBD2 (7 bases). Trimming took 9 bases from V and 7 from J, leaving 16 bases between them. The CDR3 is made up of 13 amino acids. Germline V gives CDR1 ENHRY, CDR2 SYGVKD. CDR3 bases: TGTGCCATGGGGAGGGGGGAGAGAAATGAGCAGTTCTTC. Amino acid sequence: CAMGRGERNEQFF.

V and J are TRBV4-3 and TRBJ2-1; 12 bases fit TRBD1. The CDR3 sequence is 15 residues long. The germline gives CDR1 LGHNA, CDR2 YSLEER. The V and J ends lost 4 bases and 7 bases, in that order; junction bases with no gene match: 5. The CDR3 coding sequence is TGCGCCAGCAGCCTGGGACAGGGGGCTTGGAATGAGCAGTTCTTC. Translated, it gives CASSLGQGAWNEQFF.

The V gene is TRBV5-6, the J gene TRBJ2-7, with TRBD1 matching 7 bases. The germline V gene has CDR1 SGHDT and CDR2 YYEEEE. This CDR3 is 15 amino acids long. Germline trimming cut 4 bases from V and 3 bases from J; bases unmatched to any gene: 10. The CDR3 is CASSRSGTVIYEQYF. The CDR3 nucleotides read TGTGCCAGCAGCCGTTCCGGGACAGTAATCTACGAGCAGTACTTC. The complete variable domain, with remaining parts taken from reference TRBV5-6 and TRBJ2-7, reads DAGVTQSPTHLIKTRGQQVTLRCSPKSGHDTVSWYQQALGQGPQFIFQYYEEEERQRGNFPDRFSGHQFPNYSSELNVNALLLGDSALYLCASSRSGTVIYEQYFGPGTRLTVT.

The chain carries TRBV3-1 (or the pseudogene TRBV3-2) and TRBJ1-2; D ambiguous. From germline, CDR1 is LGHDT and CDR2 YNNKEL (reference sequence). V dropped 3 bases and J dropped 3 bases, with 11 bases sitting between them. CDR3 length: 14 amino acids. CDR3 sequence: CASSQGWVDYGYTF. CDR3 nucleotide sequence: TGTGCCAGCAGCCAGGGGTGGGTTGACTATGGCTACACCTTC.

This chain joins TRBV11-2 and TRBJ1-1, with D possibly TRBD1 on 5 matching bases. The CDR3 sequence is 15 residues long. V shed 1 base and J shed 10 bases, with 19 bases lying between them. From germline, CDR1 is SGHAT and CDR2 FQNNGV. Here the CDR3 DNA reads TGTGCCAGCAGCTTAGCGGGCGGGGGATGGGAAGGAGCTTTCTTT. Residues: CASSLAGGGWEGAFF.

The chain recombines TRBV28 with TRBJ2-3; D unclear. This CDR3 contains 16 residues. Trimming cost V 10 bases and J 2 bases, with 22 bases left between them. Germline CDR1 is MDHEN and CDR2 is SYDVKM. The CDR3 region has the DNA TGTGCCACCTCCCCTCCGGTCCGTTTAGACACAGATACGCAGTATTTT. This gives the protein CATSPPVRLDTDTQYF.

The chain is built from TRBV7-2 and TRBJ2-5; 7 bases align to TRBD2. CDR3 size: 17 residues. V gave up 5 bases and J gave up 1 base; unmatched junction bases: 13. Germline loops: CDR1 SGHTA, CDR2 FQGNSA. DNA for the CDR3: TGTGCCAGCAGCCCGAACGCGAGGGAGGGGCCCCAAGAGACCCAGTACTTC. Its protein is CASSPNAREGPQETQYF.

The rearrangement uses TRBV2 and TRBJ2-7, with 10 positions matching TRBD2. Germline V gene sequence: CDR1 SNHLY, CDR2 FYNNEI. The V segment lost 4 bases and the J segment 4 bases; nucleotides outside the gene matches: 16. CDR3 length equals 18 residues. The CDR3 DNA reads as TGTGCCAGCAGTGTGGGGTCAGGGGGGTCTAGCGGGAGTTACGAGCAGTACTTC. Encoded protein: CASSVGSGGSSGSYEQYF. The complete variable domain, with remaining parts taken from reference TRBV2 and TRBJ2-7, reads EPEVTQTPSHQVTQMGQEVILRCVPISNHLYFYWYRQILGQKVEFLVSFYNNEISEKSEIFDDQFSVERPDGSNFTLKIRSTKLEDSAMYFCASSVGSGGSSGSYEQYFGPGTRLTVT.

The chain employs TRBV6-2 or TRBV6-3 and TRBJ2-3; possible D gene TRBD1, 6 bases. Germline assignment: CDR1 MNHEY and CDR2 SVGEGT. The CDR3 runs to 17 residues. Trimming took 2 bases from V and 1 from J, leaving 16 bases between them. The CDR3 sequence: CASSYEQGARGTDTQYF. CDR3 sequence (DNA): TGTGCCAGCAGTTACGAACAGGGAGCTCGGGGCACAGATACGCAGTATTTT.

The chain is built from TRBV15 and TRBJ1-6; 7 bases match TRBD1. This CDR3 has 13 residues. Germline V gene data show CDR1 as LNHNV and CDR2 as YYDKDF (reference sequence). After removal of 7 bases from V and 6 bases from J, the junction contained 3 bases not matched to a gene. For the CDR3, the DNA is TGTGCCACCAAGACAGGGACTAATTCACCCCTCCACTTT. Protein sequence: CATKTGTNSPLHF.

This chain connects TRBV5-1 to TRBJ2-2; 9 positions match TRBD2. Trimming cost V 0 bases and J 6 bases; bases outside gene matches: 9. The CDR3 contains 17 residues. Germline values: CDR1 SGHRS, CDR2 YFSETQ. CDR3 loop: CASSLGFSGGISGELFF. CDR3 bases: TGCGCCAGCAGCTTGGGTTTTAGCGGGGGAATATCCGGGGAGCTGTTTTTT.

The V call is TRBV3-1 (or the pseudogene TRBV3-2), the J call TRBJ2-5; TRBD1 is a possible D gene (5 bases). CDR1 is LGHDT and CDR2 is YNNKEL in the germline V gene (reference sequence). This CDR3 is 14 amino acids long. Trimming removed 2 bases at V and 4 bases at J, with 11 bases between. The CDR3 region is CASSQQGTRETQYF. The CDR3 bases are TGTGCCAGCAGCCAACAGGGCACGCGAGAGACCCAGTACTTC.

Concerning this clone: A read error may account for a junction end that differs from germline. The chain joins TRBV7-7 to TRBJ2-2, with 7 nucleotides matching TRBD2. Germline lookup yields CDR1 SSHAT and CDR2 FNYEAQ (reference sequence). The CDR3 has 16 residues. Here the CDR3 DNA reads TGTGCTAGCAGCTTGGGGCGGGGGAACTACACCGGGGAGCTGTTTTTT. It encodes CASSLGRGNYTGELFF.

The chain combines TRBV9 with TRBJ2-1; 10 nucleotides agree with TRBD1. The germline CDR1 and CDR2 sequences are SGDLS and YYNGEE. J was trimmed by 9 bases and V by 6 bases; bases with no gene match: 12. This CDR3 has 15 residues. CDR3 sequence (DNA): TGTGCCAGCAACCCAGAGGGACAGGGGTTGGGTGAGCAGTTCTTC. Its protein product is CASNPEGQGLGEQFF.

A single count supports this clone. This rearrangement joins TRBV6-2 or TRBV6-3 to TRBJ2-7; D possibly corresponds to TRBD2 (5 bases). Germline V gives CDR1 MNHEY, CDR2 SVGEGT. CDR3 size: 14 residues. Trimming stripped 5 bases from V and 2 bases from J, with 13 bases between. Here the CDR3 reads CASSKRGSTYEQYF. CDR3 nucleotides: TGTGCCAGCAGTAAACGGGGTAGTACCTACGAGCAGTACTTC.

The chain couples TRBV7-8 to TRBJ2-1, with D possibly TRBD1 on 7 matching bases. The CDR3 is made up of 18 amino acids. Trimming removed 8 bases at V and 4 bases at J, with 27 bases between. Germline V CDR1 and CDR2: SGHVS, FQNEAQ. CDR3 DNA: TGTGCCAGCTCCAGGAGGGCCACAGGGGCCTCTTTTTACAATGAGCAGTTCTTC. Encoded protein: CASSRRATGASFYNEQFF.